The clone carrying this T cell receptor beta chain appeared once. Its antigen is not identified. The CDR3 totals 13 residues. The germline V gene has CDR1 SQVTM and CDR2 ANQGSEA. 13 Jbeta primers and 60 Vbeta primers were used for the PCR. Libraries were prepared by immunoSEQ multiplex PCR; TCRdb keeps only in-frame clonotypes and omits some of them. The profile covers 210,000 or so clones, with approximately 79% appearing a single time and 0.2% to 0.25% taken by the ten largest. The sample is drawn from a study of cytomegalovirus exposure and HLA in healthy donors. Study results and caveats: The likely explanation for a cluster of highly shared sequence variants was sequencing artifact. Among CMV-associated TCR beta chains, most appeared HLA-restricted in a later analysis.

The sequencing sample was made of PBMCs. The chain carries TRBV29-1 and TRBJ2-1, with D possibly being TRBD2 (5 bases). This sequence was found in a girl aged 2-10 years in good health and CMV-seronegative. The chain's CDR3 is CTCWEPRLNEQFF. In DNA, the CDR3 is TGCACCTGCTGGGAGCCGCGGCTCAATGAGCAGTTCTTC.